These 23 T cell receptor beta chains share one sample of origin, sequenced in a study of T-cell reconstitution after alpha-beta-depleted transplantation in children. Preparation of the TCRbeta library used unique molecular identifiers. TCRdb re-analysed the PCR reads in MiXCR, keeping a single row per CDR3 protein. This sample has 500,000 to 600,000 distinct CDR3 sequences, with around 20% found just once. The sequencing used PBMCs from the stem cell graft donor, collected from the stem cell graft. The origin of the receptors is a human donor who donated a stem cell graft to a child with acute lymphoblastic leukemia.

The V gene is TRBV7-2, the J gene TRBJ2-1, with 7 bases aligning to TRBD1. The CDR3 is 16 amino acids. Germline V gives CDR1 SGHTA, CDR2 FQGNSA. V gave up 4 bases and J gave up 3 bases; unmatched junction bases: 9. CDR3 in amino acids: CASSSTTGLNYNEQFF. The CDR3 DNA is TGTGCCAGCAGCTCCACGACAGGGTTGAACTACAATGAGCAGTTCTTC.

This clonotype was seen a few times. This sequence joins TRBV5-1 and TRBJ2-2; possibly TRBD2 for D (5 bases). CDR3 length: 16 amino acids. The germline V gene encodes CDR1 SGHRS and CDR2 YFSETQ. V was clipped by 3 bases and J by 0 bases, with 12 bases between them. The CDR3, as DNA: TGCGCCAGCAGCTCCGGTGCGGGTCCGAACACCGGGGAGCTGTTTTTT. This codes for CASSSGAGPNTGELFF. Full variable domain (missing parts from reference TRBV5-1 and TRBJ2-2): KAGVTQTPRYLIKTRGQQVTLSCSPISGHRSVSWYQQTPGQGLQFLFEYFSETQRNKGNFPGRFSGRQFSNSRSEMNVSTLELGDSALYLCASSSGAGPNTGELFFGEGSRLTVL.

The chain is built from TRBV20-1 and TRBJ1-2; D perhaps matches TRBD1 (5 bases). The CDR3 sequence is 15 residues long. Trimming left V 0 bases short and J 10 bases short, with 21 bases between. Germline loops: CDR1 DFQATT, CDR2 SNEGSKA (reference sequence). The CDR3 loop is CSARDRVGGLFFYTF. CDR3 in DNA: TGCAGTGCTAGAGATAGGGTTGGGGGACTTTTCTTCTACACCTTC.

This clonotype was seen repeatedly, ten times or more. The rearrangement joins TRBV7-6 to TRBJ2-5; TRBD2 is a possible D gene (6 bases). Germline lookup yields CDR1 SGHVS and CDR2 FNYEAQ. This CDR3 spans 14 amino acids. V was cut by 1 base and J by 5 bases, with 11 bases left in between. CDR3 nucleotides: TGTGCCAGCAGCTTAGGAACTGGGAGGGAGACCCAGTACTTC. As protein: CASSLGTGRETQYF.

This clonotype has only a few counts. As DNA, the CDR3 is TGCAGCGCCCGACTACAGGGAGATCAGCCCCAGCATTTT. Encoded protein: CSARLQGDQPQHF. The genes are TRBV29-1 and TRBJ1-5; a possible D gene is TRBD1 (6 bases). CDR1 is SQVTM, CDR2 ANQGSEA, per germline. V was pared by 7 bases and J by 5 bases, with 15 bases between. CDR3 length: 13 amino acids.

The V gene is TRBV4-1, the J gene TRBJ1-1, with a tentative D call TRBD1 (5 bases). Trimming shortened V by 4 bases and J by 7 bases, and 19 bases separated the two germline ends. The germline V gene has CDR1 MGHRA and CDR2 YSYEKL. CDR3 length equals 15 residues. The DNA of the CDR3 is TGCGCCAGCAGCCCCGGCCCGGGACCGTCCTTTGAAGCTTTCTTT. It yields the protein CASSPGPGPSFEAFF.

The chain employs TRBV10-1 and TRBJ2-1, with a tentative D call TRBD2 (6 bases). V lost 5 bases to trimming and J lost 2 bases, with 10 bases between them. Per germline, CDR1 WNHNN and CDR2 SYGVQD (reference sequence). The CDR3 contains 14 residues. For the CDR3, the DNA is TGCGCCAGCAGTTCTAGCGCGACCTACAATGAGCAGTTCTTC. Amino acids: CASSSSATYNEQFF.

This clonotype was recorded once. The chain joins TRBV18 to TRBJ2-4, with 8 nucleotides matching TRBD2. CDR1 KGHSH and CDR2 LQKENI come from the germline V gene. The CDR3 loop spans 14 amino acids. V trimming: 4 bases; J trimming: 7 bases; junction bases outside the gene matches: 6. Here the CDR3 reads CASSHGGRTNIQYF. CDR3 nucleotides: TGTGCCAGCTCACATGGCGGGAGGACGAACATTCAGTACTTC.

J is TRBJ1-5 and V is TRBV20-1; no clear D gene. Germline assignment: CDR1 DFQATT and CDR2 SNEGSKA (reference sequence). This CDR3 comprises 13 residues. V was pared by 3 bases and J by 0 bases, with 6 bases between. The CDR3 loop is CSARGSSNQPQHF. As DNA, the CDR3 is TGCAGTGCTAGGGGGTCTAGCAATCAGCCCCAGCATTTT.

A few counts support this clonotype. The genes are TRBV5-1 and TRBJ1-1; D gene unclear. The germline V gene has CDR1 SGHRS and CDR2 YFSETQ. Trimming removed 3 bases from V and 4 bases from J, with 13 bases in between. This CDR3 spans 14 amino acids. Written as DNA, the CDR3 is TGCGCCAGCAGCTCTACCGTAGCGGGCACTGAAGCTTTCTTT. It encodes CASSSTVAGTEAFF.

This sequence joins TRBV28 and TRBJ2-7, with D unclear. The CDR3 runs to 13 residues. V was clipped by 8 bases and J by 2 bases, with 13 bases between them. Germline CDR1 and CDR2: MDHEN and SYDVKM. CDR3 region: CASYEAYPYEQYF. In DNA, the CDR3 is TGTGCCAGCTACGAAGCGTATCCCTACGAGCAGTACTTC.

This chain joins TRBV10-2 and TRBJ1-1; no firm D call. The CDR3 runs to 12 residues. Trimming cost V 2 bases and J 8 bases, with 9 bases left between them. The germline gives CDR1 WSHSY, CDR2 SAAADI. CDR3 sequence (DNA): TGCGCCAGCAGTGAGCGAAGCAGCGAAGCTTTCTTT. Amino acid sequence: CASSERSSEAFF.

There are a few counts of this clonotype. The rearrangement uses TRBV7-9 and TRBJ2-7, with D possibly TRBD2 on 5 matching bases. CDR1 is SEHNR and CDR2 is FQNEAQ in the germline V gene (reference sequence). The CDR3 has 17 residues. V gave up 4 bases and J gave up 2 bases, with 21 bases separating them. The CDR3 DNA reads TGTGCCAGCAGCTCCGCTCCCGGCGGCCCTAGCCCCTACGAGCAGTACTTC. Translation: CASSSAPGGPSPYEQYF.

This chain connects TRBV4-2 to TRBJ2-3; maybe TRBD2 (6 bases). V lost 5 bases and J lost 5, with 17 bases in between. CDR1 and CDR2 (germline): LGHNA, YNFKEQ. CDR3 length equals 15 residues. The chain's CDR3 is CASSSKSSGEDTQYF. The CDR3 nucleotides are TGTGCCAGCAGCTCCAAGAGTTCGGGAGAAGATACGCAGTATTTT.

The CDR3 nucleotides read TGTGCCAGCAGCTTACGTGGACTAGCTAGAGGGCAGTTCTTC. This sequence encodes CASSLRGLARGQFF. This chain links TRBV7-2 with TRBJ2-1; 8 nucleotides align to TRBD2. The V gene end was trimmed by 2 bases and the J gene end by 12 bases; junction bases not matched to a gene: 9. Per the germline V gene, CDR1 is SGHTA and CDR2 is FQGNSA. CDR3 length equals 14 residues.

The chain carries TRBV5-1 and TRBJ2-5, with 15 bases matching TRBD2. Germline lookup yields CDR1 SGHRS and CDR2 YFSETQ. The CDR3 is 17 residues long. Trimming cost V 0 bases and J 5 bases; bases outside gene matches: 5. The CDR3 DNA reads as TGCGCCAGCAGCTTGGGGACTAGCGGGAGGGGTCTTGAGACCCAGTACTTC. This sequence encodes CASSLGTSGRGLETQYF.

The V call is TRBV7-6, the J call TRBJ1-2; 8 nucleotides align to TRBD1. This CDR3 is 15 amino acids long. The V gene end was trimmed by 5 bases and the J gene end by 8 bases; junction bases not matched to a gene: 13. Germline CDR1 SGHVS, CDR2 FNYEAQ. This CDR3 reads CASSAQTGAYSGYTF. Written as DNA, the CDR3 is TGTGCCAGCAGCGCACAGACAGGGGCGTATTCGGGCTACACCTTC.

This clonotype was detected a few times. The V call is TRBV27, the J call TRBJ1-4; D perhaps matches TRBD1 (6 bases). Trimming removed 4 bases from V and 6 bases from J, with 21 bases in between. Germline V gives CDR1 MNHEY, CDR2 SMNVEV (reference sequence). This CDR3 comprises 17 residues. CDR3 residues: CASSSPGIGGRDEKLFF. In nucleotides, the CDR3 is TGTGCCAGCAGTTCCCCTGGCATCGGGGGCAGGGATGAAAAACTGTTTTTT.

This clonotype was found a few times. The rearrangement joins TRBV11-2 to TRBJ2-2; 14 nucleotides agree with TRBD2. Trimming at V came to 0 bases and at J to 3 bases, leaving 6 bases not matched to a gene. The germline gives CDR1 SGHAT, CDR2 FQNNGV. The CDR3 length is 19 residues. The CDR3, as DNA: TGTGCCAGCAGCTTAGATGGGACTAGCGGGAGTTGGTACACCGGGGAGCTGTTTTTT. Its protein product is CASSLDGTSGSWYTGELFF.

The V call is TRBV20-1, the J call TRBJ1-5; D may be TRBD1 (5 bases). CDR1 and CDR2 (germline): DFQATT, SNEGSKA (reference sequence). The CDR3 is made up of 14 amino acids. The ends were cut back, 1 base at V and 6 bases at J, with 13 bases in the middle. CDR3 DNA: TGCAGTGCTAGAGGGCCAGGGTGGGGTCAGCCCCAGCATTTT. The encoded protein is CSARGPGWGQPQHF.

V and J are TRBV7-9 and TRBJ2-1; 10 nucleotides match TRBD1. Losses at the gene ends were 10 bases for V and 4 bases for J; bases not matched to a gene: 10. The germline V gene encodes CDR1 SEHNR and CDR2 FQNEAQ (reference sequence). This CDR3 is 15 amino acids long. CDR3 amino acids: CATQGRDRGYNEQFF. Here the CDR3 DNA reads TGTGCCACCCAAGGGCGGGACAGGGGTTACAATGAGCAGTTCTTC.

The chain joins TRBV20-1 to TRBJ2-1; 10 bases line up with TRBD2. Looked up from germline, CDR1 is DFQATT and CDR2 is SNEGSKA (reference sequence). The J segment lost 8 bases and the V segment lost 6 bases, leaving 10 bases of the junction unmatched. CDR3 size: 14 residues. Here the CDR3 reads CSAPASGSLYEQFF. CDR3 nucleotide sequence: TGCAGTGCCCCGGCTAGCGGGAGTCTATATGAGCAGTTCTTC.

V is TRBV20-1 and J is TRBJ2-3; 7 nucleotides agree with TRBD2. The CDR3 covers 15 residues. Germline trimming cut 3 bases from V and 2 bases from J; bases unmatched to any gene: 8. The V gene's germline CDR1 is DFQATT and CDR2 SNEGSKA (reference sequence). DNA for the CDR3: TGCAGTGCTAGTAGGCGGGAGTCTACCACAGATACGCAGTATTTT. Translated, it gives CSASRRESTTDTQYF.